A single sample gave rise to the 30 T cell receptor beta chains below, sequenced in a study of T cells of healthy individuals. TCRdb reanalysed the 5' RACE reads using MiXCR and keeps one entry per CDR3 protein. Seen here are some 100,000 distinct CDR3 sequences, 17% observed once, and the top ten hold approximately 6%. The receptors stem from a human donor in good health.

The rearrangement uses TRBV28 and TRBJ2-2; D is perhaps TRBD2 (5 bases). The CDR3 covers 16 residues. The V end lost 3 bases, the J end lost 2 bases, and 13 bases lay between the germline ends. Germline V gene sequence: CDR1 MDHEN, CDR2 SYDVKM. The CDR3 nucleotides read TGTGCCAGCAGTTTTTCGAGGTCGGGAAACACCGGGGAGCTGTTTTTT. Encoded protein: CASSFSRSGNTGELFF.

In regard to this clonotype: One junction end disagrees with the germline gene, perhaps due to a read error. This chain connects TRBV4-2 to TRBJ1-6; 9 bases map to TRBD1. There are 17 residues in the CDR3. Germline V CDR1 and CDR2: LGHNA, YNFKEQ. The CDR3 DNA follows: TGTGCCAGCGGCCAACCACAGGGGGCGATGTATAATTCACCCCTCCACTTT. Amino acids: CASGQPQGAMYNSPLHF.

A few counts support this clonotype. The chain combines TRBV4-3 with TRBJ2-3; D is uncertain. CDR1 LGHNA and CDR2 YSLEER come from the germline V gene. The V and J ends lost 0 bases and 0 bases respectively, with 7 bases between them. The CDR3 runs to 15 residues. The CDR3 loop is CASSQDSSSTDTQYF. The CDR3 nucleotides read TGCGCCAGCAGCCAAGACAGCTCTAGCACAGATACGCAGTATTTT.

The rearrangement joins TRBV6-1 to TRBJ2-5; 9 positions agree with TRBD1. Germline loops: CDR1 MNHNS, CDR2 SASEGT. The V gene end was trimmed by 6 bases and the J gene end by 0 bases; junction bases not matched to a gene: 2. The CDR3 runs 14 residues. The CDR3 DNA sequence: TGTGCCAGCAGGGACAGGGGATACCAAGAGACCCAGTACTTC. Translated, it gives CASRDRGYQETQYF.

The rearrangement joins TRBV2 to TRBJ2-2, with D tentatively TRBD2 (5 bases). Trimming took 8 bases from V and 2 from J, leaving 21 bases between them. In germline, CDR1 is SNHLY, CDR2 FYNNEI. This CDR3 region has 17 residues. CDR3 residues: CASRGSDFAFNTGELFF. In DNA, the CDR3 is TGTGCCAGCCGGGGTAGCGACTTCGCCTTCAACACCGGGGAGCTGTTTTTT.

This clonotype showed up many times. The J gene is TRBJ1-1, the V gene TRBV15; D is unclear. This CDR3 has 11 residues. From germline, CDR1 is LNHNV and CDR2 YYDKDF (reference sequence). Trimming removed 3 bases at V and 7 bases at J, with 6 bases between. The DNA for the CDR3 is TGTGCCACCAGCAGGGGATTTGAAGCTTTCTTT. The encoded protein is CATSRGFEAFF.

This clonotype was seen more than once but under ten times. CDR3 coding DNA: TGTGCCAGCAGCTGGGAGTACAATGAGCAGTTCTTC. The encoded protein is CASSWEYNEQFF. This sequence joins TRBV7-9 and TRBJ2-1; weak D call: TRBD2 (5 bases). CDR3 length: 12 amino acids. V lost 4 bases, J lost 4 bases, and 5 bases lay in between. Germline V gene data show CDR1 as SEHNR and CDR2 as FQNEAQ (reference sequence).

The chain recombines TRBV20-1 with TRBJ2-7, with D possibly TRBD1 on 6 matching bases. From germline, CDR1 is DFQATT and CDR2 SNEGSKA (reference sequence). V shed 6 bases and J shed 0 bases, with 15 bases lying between them. This CDR3 is built from 14 residues. CDR3 sequence (DNA): TGCAGTGCGGAAGACTGGACAGTCTCCTACGAGCAGTACTTC. Protein sequence: CSAEDWTVSYEQYF.

Comment on this clonotype: A single base separates this from a much larger clone, so it may be a read error. J is TRBJ1-5 and V is TRBV29-1; no clear D. The CDR3 is 13 residues long. Per the germline V gene, CDR1 is SQVTM and CDR2 is ANQGSEA. CDR3 loop: CSVVFESNQPQNF. The CDR3 region has the DNA TGCAGCGTTGTTTTTGAGAGCAATCAGCCCCAGAATTTT.

This clonotype was observed at least ten times. V and J are TRBV19 and TRBJ1-5; D possibly corresponds to TRBD1 (5 bases). V lost 3 bases and J lost 1, with 10 bases in between. The CDR3 covers 15 residues. Germline CDR1 reads LNHDA; CDR2 reads SQIVND (reference sequence). The CDR3 protein is CASSIGHISNQPQHF. The CDR3 region has the DNA TGTGCCAGTAGTATCGGACACATAAGCAATCAGCCCCAGCATTTT.

The chain carries TRBV28 and TRBJ2-3; D gene ambiguous. V was clipped by 8 bases and J by 5 bases, with 11 bases between them. Germline-derived CDR1 and CDR2 are MDHEN and SYDVKM. This CDR3 has 12 amino acids. This CDR3 is CASGTLVDTQYF. The CDR3 nucleotides are TGTGCCAGCGGAACCCTAGTAGATACGCAGTATTTT. The full variable domain, with the rest looked up from reference TRBV28 and TRBJ2-3, is DVKVTQSSRYLVKRTGEKVFLECVQDMDHENMFWYRQDPGLGLRLIYFSYDVKMKEKGDIPEGYSVSREKKERFSLILESASTNQTSMYLCASGTLVDTQYFGPGTRLTVL.

This clonotype was observed at least ten times. This chain uses TRBV29-1 with TRBJ2-5, with D possibly being TRBD1 (6 bases). Trimming cost V 6 bases and J 2 bases, with 10 bases left between them. Germline V gives CDR1 SQVTM, CDR2 ANQGSEA. The CDR3 contains 12 residues. This CDR3 is CSVGTNQETQYF. The CDR3 DNA reads as TGCAGCGTCGGGACAAATCAAGAGACCCAGTACTTC.

The chain employs TRBV20-1 and TRBJ1-5; D may be TRBD1 (6 bases). This CDR3 region has 13 residues. Trimming removed 7 bases from V and 2 bases from J, with 12 bases in between. From germline, CDR1 is DFQATT and CDR2 SNEGSKA (reference sequence). The CDR3 nucleotides read TGCAGTGTTCGCGGGACACGCAATCAGCCCCAGCATTTT. This gives the protein CSVRGTRNQPQHF.

In its sample, this clonotype was seen many times. The genes are TRBV4-3 and TRBJ2-1, with TRBD2 matching over 12 bases. V gave up 3 bases and J gave up 0 bases; unmatched junction bases: 15. This CDR3 has 21 amino acids. Germline CDR1 LGHNA, CDR2 YSLEER. Here the CDR3 DNA reads TGCGCCAGCAGCCACTGGAAACTAGCGGGAGGCCTAAGTAGCTCCTACAATGAGCAGTTCTTC. Its translation: CASSHWKLAGGLSSSYNEQFF.

The J gene is TRBJ2-7, the V gene TRBV28, with TRBD1 identical over 7 bases. Trimming cost V 5 bases and J 2 bases; bases outside gene matches: 3. The CDR3 sequence is 13 residues long. CDR1 MDHEN and CDR2 SYDVKM come from the germline V gene. The CDR3 protein is CASSRQGPYEQYF. The CDR3, as DNA: TGTGCCAGCAGTCGACAGGGTCCCTACGAGCAGTACTTC.

This clonotype was seen only a few times. One end of the junction is discordant with germline, which a read error may explain. The chain employs TRBV18 and TRBJ1-4; D is perhaps TRBD1 (6 bases). The CDR3 extends over 15 amino acids. The germline CDR1 and CDR2 sequences are KGHSH and LQKENI. The CDR3 DNA sequence: TGTGCCAGCTCACCAGGGGGCAGTTCTAAGGAAAAACTGTTTTTT. Encoded protein: CASSPGGSSKEKLFF.

The chain links TRBV29-1 to TRBJ2-5, with TRBD2 as a possible D gene (6 bases). Germline V CDR1 and CDR2: SQVTM, ANQGSEA. The CDR3 sequence is 13 residues long. The ends were cut back, 7 bases at V and 2 bases at J, with 14 bases in the middle. CDR3 region: CSANFAGQETQYF. The CDR3 DNA reads as TGCAGCGCAAATTTTGCGGGGCAAGAGACCCAGTACTTC.

The rearrangement links TRBV6-2 or TRBV6-3 to TRBJ2-1, with D tentatively TRBD2 (7 bases). The CDR3 totals 13 residues. CDR1 is MNHEY and CDR2 is SVGEGT in the germline V gene. Between the trimmed V and J ends, which lost 9 bases and 9 bases, there was a span of 18 bases. The CDR3 reads CARSERRGGEQFF. In DNA, the CDR3 is TGTGCCAGATCTGAAAGGAGGGGGGGTGAGCAGTTCTTC.

The gene calls are TRBV20-1 and TRBJ2-5, with a tentative D call TRBD1 (6 bases). Trimming took off 0 bases at V and 5 bases at J, with 19 bases between the two ends. CDR3 length: 16 residues. Germline V lookup: CDR1 DFQATT, CDR2 SNEGSKA (reference sequence). The CDR3 loop is CSARDLYREFGETQYF. CDR3 in DNA: TGCAGTGCTAGAGATCTCTACAGGGAGTTTGGGGAGACCCAGTACTTC.

This clonotype was seen a handful of times. The CDR3 sequence is CASSSKRLSTEAFF. CDR3 coding DNA: TGTGCCAGCAGTTCCAAGAGGCTTTCGACTGAAGCTTTCTTT. V gene TRBV12-3 or TRBV12-4 combines with J gene TRBJ1-1; D is unclear. The length of the CDR3 is 14 residues. V was clipped by 4 bases and J by 5 bases, with 14 bases between them.

This clonotype turned up a few times. The chain couples TRBV18 to TRBJ1-4; the D is unclear. Germline lookup yields CDR1 KGHSH and CDR2 LQKENI. The length of the CDR3 is 15 residues. V was shortened by 5 bases and J by 0 bases, with 10 bases between the two germline ends. This CDR3 is CASSGGSTTNEKLFF. CDR3 sequence (DNA): TGTGCCAGCTCAGGAGGATCCACAACTAATGAAAAACTGTTTTTT.

This clonotype has only a few counts. The V gene is TRBV20-1, the J gene TRBJ2-5, with a tentative D call TRBD2 (5 bases). CDR3 length equals 14 residues. CDR1 and CDR2 from the germline V gene are DFQATT and SNEGSKA (reference sequence). Trimming shortened V by 1 base and J by 2 bases, and 11 bases separated the two germline ends. The CDR3 reads CSARVLLGQETQYF. DNA for the CDR3: TGCAGTGCTAGAGTTCTACTAGGGCAAGAGACCCAGTACTTC.

This clonotype was counted only a few times. The rearrangement links TRBV6-5 to TRBJ2-7; D is perhaps TRBD1 (6 bases). The CDR3 is made up of 13 amino acids. Per germline, CDR1 MNHEY and CDR2 SVGAGI. The V end lost 8 bases, the J end lost 3 bases, and 14 bases lay between the germline ends. In DNA, the CDR3 is TGTGCCAGCGGTCAGGGGCGCATCTACGAGCAGTACTTC. It encodes CASGQGRIYEQYF.

V and J are TRBV4-1 and TRBJ2-1, with TRBD2 matching over 7 bases. The trim removed 4 bases at V and 2 bases at J, leaving 5 bases unmatched. The CDR3 has 15 residues. The germline gives CDR1 MGHRA, CDR2 YSYEKL. CDR3 coding DNA: TGCGCCAGCAGCCTGTTAGCGGGCCCCTACAATGAGCAGTTCTTC. Translation gives CASSLLAGPYNEQFF.

V and J are TRBV24-1 and TRBJ1-2, with 8 bases that match TRBD1. Per the germline V gene, CDR1 is KGHDR and CDR2 is SFDVKD. Germline trimming cut 9 bases from V and 4 bases from J; bases unmatched to any gene: 21. This CDR3 has 18 residues. DNA of the CDR3: TGTGCCACCCCACCTAAGTCCCGGGACAGGTACGGGGCCTATGGCTACACCTTC. Amino acid sequence: CATPPKSRDRYGAYGYTF.

V gene TRBV7-9 combines with J gene TRBJ2-3; the D is unclear. Trimming stripped 3 bases from V and 0 bases from J, with 10 bases between. Germline-derived CDR1 and CDR2 are SEHNR and FQNEAQ (reference sequence). CDR3 length: 15 residues. The CDR3 region has the DNA TGTGCCAGCAGCTTTGTTAGCCCTAGCACAGATACGCAGTATTTT. Translated: CASSFVSPSTDTQYF.

The V call is TRBV25-1, the J call TRBJ2-3, with 7 bases that match TRBD1. CDR1 is MGHDK, CDR2 SYGVNS, per germline. The CDR3 runs 16 residues. The junction had 14 bases not matched to a gene; V was cut back by 5 bases and J by 6 bases. The CDR3 nucleotides read TGTGCCAGCAGTCTAAGGGACAGATCCCCCCAGGATACGCAGTATTTT. It yields the protein CASSLRDRSPQDTQYF.

The chain has TRBV20-1 and TRBJ2-7; D is perhaps TRBD2 (6 bases). Trimming stripped 5 bases from V and 3 bases from J, with 20 bases between. The CDR3 is made up of 15 amino acids. Germline CDR1 reads DFQATT; CDR2 reads SNEGSKA (reference sequence). This CDR3 reads CSALPEEGPDYEQYF. The CDR3 nucleotides read TGCAGTGCTCTCCCCGAGGAGGGACCGGACTACGAGCAGTACTTC.

This clonotype was observed a handful of times. J is TRBJ2-1 and V is TRBV9; the D gene could be TRBD1 or TRBD2 (5 bases each). Germline values: CDR1 SGDLS, CDR2 YYNGEE. This CDR3 spans 15 amino acids. V shed 4 bases and J shed 5 bases, with 16 bases lying between them. The CDR3 DNA follows: TGTGCCAGCAGCCCTAGTGGGGACGTCAACAATGAGCAGTTCTTC. It codes for CASSPSGDVNNEQFF.

This clonotype was observed a handful of times. This rearrangement joins TRBV7-2 to TRBJ1-5; unclear D gene. The CDR3 is 17 amino acids. The V and J ends lost 1 base and 0 bases respectively, with 13 bases between them. Looked up from germline, CDR1 is SGHTA and CDR2 is FQGNSA. The CDR3 DNA sequence: TGTGCCAGCAGCTTAGGGAGGAGCGAGATTAGCAATCAGCCCCAGCATTTT. It is translated as CASSLGRSEISNQPQHF.